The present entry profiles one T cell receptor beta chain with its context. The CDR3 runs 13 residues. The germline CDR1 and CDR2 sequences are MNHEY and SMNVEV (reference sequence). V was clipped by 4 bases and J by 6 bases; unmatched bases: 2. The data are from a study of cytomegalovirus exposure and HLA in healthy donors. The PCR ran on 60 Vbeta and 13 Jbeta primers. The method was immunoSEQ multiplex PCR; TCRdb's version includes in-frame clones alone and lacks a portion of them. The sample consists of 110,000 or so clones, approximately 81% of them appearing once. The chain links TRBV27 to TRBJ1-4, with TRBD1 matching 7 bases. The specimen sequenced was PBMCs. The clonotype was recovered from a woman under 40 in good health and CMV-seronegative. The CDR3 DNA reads TGTGCCAGCAGTTCGGGACAGTATGAAAAACTGTTTTTT. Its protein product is CASSSGQYEKLFF.